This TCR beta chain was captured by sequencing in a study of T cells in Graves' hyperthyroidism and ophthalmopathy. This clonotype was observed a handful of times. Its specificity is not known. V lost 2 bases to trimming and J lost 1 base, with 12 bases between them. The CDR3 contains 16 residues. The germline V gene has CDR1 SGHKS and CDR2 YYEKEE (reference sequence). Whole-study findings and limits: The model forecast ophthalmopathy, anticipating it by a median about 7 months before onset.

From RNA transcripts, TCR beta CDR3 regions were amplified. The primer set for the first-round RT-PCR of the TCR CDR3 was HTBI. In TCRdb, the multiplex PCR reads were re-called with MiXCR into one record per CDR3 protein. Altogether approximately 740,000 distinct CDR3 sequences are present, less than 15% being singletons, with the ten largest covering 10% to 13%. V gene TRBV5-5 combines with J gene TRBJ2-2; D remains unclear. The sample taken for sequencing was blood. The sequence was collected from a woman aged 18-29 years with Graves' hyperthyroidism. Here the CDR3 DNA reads TGTGCCAGCAGCTTTGGGCCTACCCTGAACACCGGGGAGCTGTTTTTT. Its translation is CASSFGPTLNTGELFF.